These T cell receptor beta chains were read from a single sample in a study of blood T cell repertoires in COVID-19. TCRdb's copy holds only in-frame clones and misses some; the assay was immunoSEQ multiplex PCR. The sample has 120,000 to 150,000 clones, almost 90% seen once. Input material: peripheral blood. Receptor source: a woman between 55 and 75 years old with acute or convalescent COVID-19. CDR3s include the opening cysteine and the closing phenylalanine or tryptophan. The order of the fields is clone size, J gene, CDR3 length, D gene, V gene, CDR3 protein, CDR3 DNA. The D gene is left open where the match is weak. Size tells how often a clone was seen (once, few, many) or the class of an expanded clone, and some rows leave it out.

- | TRBJ2-7 | 16 | TRBD2 | TRBV18 | CASSPPVGGGDHEQYF | TGTGCCAGCTCACCACCGGTTGGCGGGGGGGACCACGAGCAGTACTTC
- | TRBJ1-4 | 15 | - | TRBV11-2 | CASSPATGGGEKLFF | TGTGCCAGCAGTCCCGCGACTGGTGGTGGAGAAAAACTGTTTTTT
- | TRBJ2-7 | 14 | TRBD1 | TRBV9 | CASSEGQASYEQYF | TGTGCCAGCAGCGAAGGACAGGCGAGCTACGAGCAGTACTTC
once | TRBJ1-2 | 14 | - | TRBV24-1 | CATSDSAGWNGYTF | TGTGCCACCAGTGACTCGGCGGGTTGGAATGGCTACACCTTC
- | TRBJ1-2 | 14 | TRBD1 | TRBV9 | CASMGSQGAYGYTF | TGTGCCAGCATGGGGTCACAGGGGGCATATGGCTACACCTTC
- | TRBJ2-3 | 16 | TRBD2 | TRBV4-3 | CASSRGLADRTDTQYF | TGCGCCAGCAGCAGAGGACTAGCGGACCGAACAGATACGCAGTATTTT
- | TRBJ2-2 | 15 | TRBD2 | TRBV30 | CAWRMRGGNTGELFF | TGTGCCTGGAGGATGCGGGGGGGCAACACCGGGGAGCTGTTTTTT
- | TRBJ2-3 | 16 | - | TRBV20-1 | CSASLAGTYDTDTQYF | TGCAGTGCTAGTCTGGCCGGGACTTACGACACAGATACGCAGTATTTT
- | TRBJ2-5 | 14 | - | TRBV6-5 | CASSYSASQGTQYF | TGTGCCAGCAGTTACTCAGCGTCTCAAGGGACCCAGTACTTC
- | TRBJ1-5 | 16 | TRBD1 | TRBV7-3 | CASSSRQGFVDQPQHF | TGTGCCAGCAGCTCCCGACAGGGCTTTGTCGATCAGCCCCAGCATTTT
- | TRBJ2-5 | 15 | - | TRBV9 | CASSVGSRQQETQYF | TGTGCCAGCAGCGTAGGCTCGAGACAACAAGAGACCCAGTACTTC
- | TRBJ1-1 | 14 | TRBD1 | TRBV19 | CASSITGQGPEAFF | TGTGCCAGTAGTATAACCGGACAGGGCCCTGAAGCTTTCTTT
- | TRBJ1-1 | 14 | TRBD1 | TRBV19 | CASSMDRSNTEAFF | TGTGCCAGTAGCATGGACAGGTCGAACACTGAAGCTTTCTTT
- | TRBJ1-2 | 13 | - | TRBV19 | CASSLWVEYGYTF | TGTGCCAGTAGTTTATGGGTGGAGTATGGCTACACCTTC
- | TRBJ1-3 | 13 | - | TRBV19 | CASNTGGPNTIYF | TGTGCCAGTAATACGGGGGGTCCGAACACCATATATTTT
once | TRBJ1-4 | 15 | - | TRBV19 | CASSIEGRINEKLFF | TGTGCCAGTAGTATAGAGGGCAGAATAAATGAAAAACTGTTTTTT
- | TRBJ2-1 | 14 | - | TRBV5-1 | CASSSDTAYNEQFF | TGCGCCAGCAGCTCGGACACGGCCTACAATGAGCAGTTCTTC
- | TRBJ1-6 | 15 | - | TRBV30 | CAWSVRFVVNSPLHF | TGTGCCTGGAGTGTACGGTTCGTTGTGAATTCACCCCTCCACTTT
once | TRBJ2-7 | 13 | - | TRBV6-6 | CASSYIVGSEQYF | TGTGCCAGCAGTTACATTGTGGGGAGCGAGCAGTACTTC
- | TRBJ2-5 | 17 | TRBD1 | TRBV5-1 | CASSLMGGQGFGETQYF | TGCGCCAGCAGCCTTATGGGGGGACAGGGGTTTGGCGAGACCCAGTACTTC
- | TRBJ1-1 | 15 | TRBD1 | TRBV5-1 | CASSLRQGIETEAFF | TGCGCCAGCAGCCTTCGACAGGGCATTGAAACTGAAGCTTTCTTT
- | TRBJ1-6 | 14 | - | TRBV6-2/TRBV6-3 | CASSRGPNNSPLHF | TGTGCCAGCAGCAGGGGCCCCAATAATTCACCCCTCCACTTT
once | TRBJ2-5 | 13 | - | TRBV7-9 | CASSRPGGETQYF | TGTGCCAGCAGCCGGCCCGGAGGAGAGACCCAGTACTTC
- | TRBJ2-7 | 15 | TRBD2 | TRBV7-9 | CASSLERGSSYEQYF | TGTGCCAGCAGCTTAGAGCGGGGGAGCTCCTACGAGCAGTACTTC
- | TRBJ1-4 | 12 | - | TRBV29-1 | CSGGNQGEKLFF | TGCAGCGGAGGAAACCAGGGGGAAAAACTGTTTTTT
- | TRBJ2-3 | 18 | TRBD2 | TRBV4-1 | CASSQTSGGAGPKDTQYF | TGCGCCAGCAGCCAAACTAGCGGGGGGGCCGGGCCTAAAGATACGCAGTATTTT
- | TRBJ1-2 | 14 | - | TRBV2 | CASASQGASNGYTF | TGTGCCAGCGCATCACAGGGAGCGTCTAATGGCTACACCTTC
- | TRBJ1-1 | 16 | TRBD1 | TRBV7-9 | CASSLGGTGVNTEAFF | TGTGCCAGCAGCTTAGGGGGGACAGGGGTGAACACTGAAGCTTTCTTT
- | TRBJ1-2 | 9 | - | TRBV11-2 | CAIQNGYTF | TGTGCCATCCAAAATGGCTACACCTTC
- | TRBJ2-1 | 13 | - | TRBV10-3 | CAISLQGNNEQFF | TGTGCCATCAGCTTACAGGGAAACAATGAGCAGTTCTTC
- | TRBJ1-2 | 15 | - | TRBV27 | CASSSGWGANYGYTF | TGTGCCAGCAGCTCCGGCTGGGGGGCTAACTATGGCTACACCTTC
- | TRBJ2-2 | 14 | - | TRBV27 | CASSLTTPTGELFF | TGTGCCAGCAGTTTGACTACCCCTACCGGGGAGCTGTTTTTT
- | TRBJ1-4 | 12 | - | TRBV20-1 | CSASPAGEKLFF | TGCAGTGCTAGTCCAGCCGGGGAAAAACTGTTTTTT
- | TRBJ1-6 | 17 | - | TRBV23-1 | CASSQSFQEAYNSPLHF | TGCGCCAGCAGTCAATCATTCCAGGAAGCTTATAATTCACCCCTCCACTTT
- | TRBJ2-1 | 16 | TRBD2 | TRBV3-1/TRBV3-2 | CASSHSRTSGEGEQFF | TGTGCCAGCAGCCACTCAAGGACTAGCGGGGAAGGTGAGCAGTTCTTC
- | TRBJ1-2 | 12 | TRBD1 | TRBV12-3/TRBV12-4 | CASSRTGYGYTF | TGTGCCAGCAGTAGGACAGGGTATGGCTACACCTTC
- | TRBJ2-2 | 17 | TRBD2 | TRBV2 | CASNPSASGGTAGELFF | TGTGCCAGCAACCCTTCCGCAAGCGGGGGAACAGCCGGGGAGCTGTTTTTT
- | TRBJ2-7 | 17 | TRBD1 | TRBV10-3 | CAISESRTGGAYYEQYF | TGTGCCATCAGTGAGTCGAGGACAGGGGGCGCGTACTACGAGCAGTACTTC
- | TRBJ1-2 | 15 | - | TRBV27 | CASSWSDSSRGGYTF | TGTGCCAGCAGTTGGTCCGACAGCTCTAGAGGTGGCTACACCTTC
- | TRBJ2-4 | 14 | TRBD2 | TRBV7-2 | CASSLARGVDIQYF | TGTGCCAGCAGCTTAGCTCGGGGGGTCGACATTCAGTACTTC
- | TRBJ1-3 | 16 | - | TRBV4-3 | CASSQVGASSGNTIYF | TGCGCCAGCAGCCAAGTGGGGGCGAGCTCTGGAAACACCATATATTTT
- | TRBJ1-1 | 13 | TRBD1 | TRBV30 | CVQRQGPSTEAFF | TGTGTCCAGAGACAGGGCCCCTCCACTGAAGCTTTCTTT
- | TRBJ1-1 | 11 | - | TRBV6-5 | CASYKNTEAFF | TGTGCCAGCTACAAGAACACTGAAGCTTTCTTT
few | TRBJ2-1 | 16 | TRBD1 | TRBV9 | CASSVQGAGAYNEQFF | TGTGCCAGCAGCGTTCAGGGGGCCGGGGCTTACAATGAGCAGTTCTTC
- | TRBJ2-7 | 12 | - | TRBV7-9 | CASSSEGYEQYF | TGTGCCAGCAGCTCTGAGGGCTACGAGCAGTACTTC
- | TRBJ1-1 | 16 | - | TRBV6-5 | CASSYSRALGGTEAFF | TGTGCCAGCAGTTACTCGAGGGCCCTTGGCGGCACTGAAGCTTTCTTT
- | TRBJ2-5 | 14 | - | TRBV7-7 | CASSLYRGGETQYF | TGTGCTAGCAGCCTATACAGGGGGGGAGAGACCCAGTACTTC
- | TRBJ1-4 | 15 | - | TRBV28 | CASSPWGGPNEKLFF | TGTGCCAGCAGCCCCTGGGGGGGACCAAATGAAAAACTGTTTTTT
- | TRBJ1-5 | 15 | TRBD1 | TRBV6-6 | CASRPGDRRNQPQHF | TGTGCCAGCAGGCCCGGGGACAGGCGCAATCAGCCCCAGCATTTT
- | TRBJ2-5 | 12 | - | TRBV19 | CASSMGAETQYF | TGTGCCAGTAGTATGGGGGCGGAGACCCAGTACTTC
- | TRBJ1-2 | 14 | TRBD1 | TRBV19 | CASSLQGESYGYTF | TGTGCCAGTAGTTTACAGGGGGAGAGCTATGGCTACACCTTC
- | TRBJ1-2 | 14 | - | TRBV5-6 | CASALPGYSVGYTF | TGTGCCAGCGCCCTTCCAGGGTACTCTGTTGGCTACACCTTC
- | TRBJ1-2 | 13 | TRBD1 | TRBV7-3 | CASSLAGGEGYTF | TGTGCCAGCAGCTTAGCAGGGGGCGAAGGCTACACCTTC
once | TRBJ2-3 | 16 | TRBD2 | TRBV5-8 | CASSLELAGDTDTQYF | TGTGCCAGCAGCTTGGAGCTAGCGGGGGACACAGATACGCAGTATTTT
- | TRBJ2-5 | 15 | - | TRBV5-4 | CASSLGQNLQETQYF | TGTGCCAGCAGCTTGGGGCAGAACCTCCAAGAGACCCAGTACTTC
- | TRBJ2-1 | 16 | TRBD1 | TRBV11-1 | CASSLGAQGPYNEQFF | TGTGCCAGCAGCTTGGGCGCACAGGGGCCCTACAATGAGCAGTTCTTC
- | TRBJ1-3 | 12 | - | TRBV6-5 | CASSSGGNTIYF | TGTGCCAGCAGTTCAGGTGGAAACACCATATATTTT
- | TRBJ2-7 | 16 | - | TRBV20-1 | CSASDWTGNQPIEQYF | TGCAGTGCTAGTGATTGGACGGGGAACCAACCAATCGAGCAGTACTTC
- | TRBJ1-2 | 12 | - | TRBV23-1 | CASSQAGYGYTF | TGCGCCAGCAGTCAGGCAGGCTATGGCTACACCTTC